This section outlines one TCR beta chain sequence together with its context. No cognate antigen has been identified for it. Per-base quality was not reported, and no clone a single base away is much larger than it. This record comes from a study of post-analysis software for immune sequencing data (dated by TCRdb to about 2015). In terms of the full investigation: The recorded disease courses included relapsing-remitting, secondary progressive and progressive-relapsing multiple sclerosis, and some patients had no subtype annotation. Patient repertoires were compared against some twelve previously published healthy control repertoires from donors aged about 6 to 27 years. A subset of samples was prepared in parallel using single-end sample barcoding, then pooled and co-amplified after Illumina adapter ligation. Overall results and qualifications from the work: The multiple sclerosis patient group was slightly younger than the control group. When samples were clustered directly using the F measure, samples prepared in the same batch co-clustered strongly, which prompted a batch-effect correction. Normalized Chao1 diversity was significantly lower in multiple sclerosis patients than controls, suggesting substantial peripheral T-cell clonal expansion. Significantly higher frequencies in patients than in controls were found for five TRBV segments, including TRBV5-6, TRBV5-1 and TRBV20-1.

The library was made by PCR. Sequencing was performed on an Illumina HiSeq 2500. Unique molecular identifiers were incorporated into TCR beta cDNA libraries to reduce PCR and sequencing biases. Roughly 0.5 million cDNA molecules were obtained per 1 to 10 million input T cells, so each molecule approximated one T cell. The patient libraries were prepared and sequenced using the same protocol as the earlier healthy control dataset. Samples belonging to the same batch were prepared together, multiplexed and sequenced on a shared HiSeq lane. In the authors' own workflow: Raw barcoded reads were processed with MIGEC, discarding single-read molecular identifier groups before consensus assembly and CDR3 extraction. VDJtools was used for post-analysis of the clonotype tables, with diversity normalized by down-sampling every dataset to the smallest sample size. To correct batch-related cross-sample contamination, repertoire overlap clustering matched CDR3 amino acid sequences but not nucleotide sequences. Through fastp at Q25 and MiXCR, TCRdb rebuilt clones from the public reads, retaining in-frame beta chains. Each CDR3 protein gets just one entry, which takes the most common genes and DNA from the rows behind it. These V and J calls originate from TCRdb's pipeline instead of the authors' own analysis. Recorded for this sample are 650,000 to 850,000 distinct CDR3 sequences; about 45% of them occurred a single time. The ten largest clones capture roughly 4.5% of the sample.

To demonstrate the VDJtools post-analysis software, the study profiled TCR beta repertoires from the peripheral blood of about a dozen young patients with multiple sclerosis. The patients with multiple sclerosis were children and adolescents between roughly 6 and 16 years of age. V and J are truncated by 5 bases and 5 bases respectively, leaving an intervening sequence of 15 bases. The CDR3 runs 14 amino acids, cysteine and phenylalanine included. Only CDR3 DNA remains: 42 bases, in frame from the first base. The CDR1 and CDR2 encoded by the germline V gene (reference sequence) are SEHNR and FQNEAQ.

This sequence was found in a girl between 10 and 17 years old with multiple sclerosis. The chain links TRBV7-9 with TRBJ2-5; a tentative D call is TRBD2 (5 bases match). Sequenced input: blood. The CDR3 amino acid sequence is: CASSASFGVETQYF. The bases read TGTGCCAGCAGCGCCAGTTTCGGGGTTGAGACCCAGTACTTC.